This T cell receptor (beta chain) was captured in a study of CD8 T cells in Susac syndrome. Random hexamers were used to reverse transcribe an amount of roughly 0.45 to 1 ug RNA. One entry per CDR3 protein results from TCRdb running MiXCR on the immunoSEQ multiplex PCR reads. The table has roughly 140,000 distinct CDR3 sequences, roughly 94% seen once. This CDR3 comprises 11 residues. V lost 3 bases and J 4 bases, leaving 3 bases between the germline ends. CDR1 and CDR2 (germline): MDHEN, SYDVKM. Material: CD8+ T cells from PBMCs. V and J are TRBV28 and TRBJ2-5; D not resolved. The receptor was isolated from a human donor with multiple sclerosis. The CDR3 protein is CASSFVETQYF. The CDR3 DNA follows: TGTGCCAGCAGTTTTGTAGAGACCCAGTACTTC.